This T cell receptor (beta chain) is drawn from a study of cytomegalovirus exposure and HLA in healthy donors. Study as a whole: Early released data comprised around 79 million unique TCRs from HLA-typed donors. Study-wide results and limits: Links to common viral pathogens appeared, in a later analysis, for several of the most significant clusters.

60 Vbeta and 13 Jbeta primers were used in PCR. Assay: immunoSEQ multiplex PCR; the TCRdb copy retains only in-frame clones and omits some. Of roughly 70,000 clones listed, roughly 79% are singletons. V shed 0 bases and J 2 bases; nucleotides not matched to a gene: 6. Germline V gives CDR1 MNHEY, CDR2 SVGAGI. The CDR3 has 16 residues. About this clone itself: Its antigen remains unknown.

The TCR was taken from a man aged 50-59 years in good health and CMV-seronegative. Material for sequencing was PBMCs. The gene calls are TRBV6-5 and TRBJ2-7; 8 bases fit TRBD1. In nucleotides, the CDR3 is TGTGCCAGCAGTTACTCTCCGGGACAGGTCGCCTACGAGCAGTACTTC. It specifies CASSYSPGQVAYEQYF.